The 29 T cell receptor beta chains below come from one sample, sequenced in a study of OX40 agonist ivuxolimab in advanced cancers. TCRdb keeps only in-frame clones here, not all; method: immunoSEQ multiplex PCR. The top ten clones hold 25% of a sample with fewer than 25,000 clones, 75% to 90% of them seen once. The sample in question was CD4+ or CD8+ T cells sorted from blood, obtained in a trial of the OX40 agonist ivuxolimab. These receptors came from an adult with an advanced solid tumor such as melanoma, head and neck, liver or kidney cancer.

V gene TRBV28 combines with J gene TRBJ2-7; perhaps TRBD1 as D (5 bases). From germline, CDR1 is MDHEN and CDR2 SYDVKM. This CDR3 spans 16 amino acids. V lost 3 bases and J 1 base, leaving 16 bases between the germline ends. CDR3 protein: CASSFRAGLISYEQYF. The CDR3 nucleotides read TGTGCCAGCAGTTTCCGGGCAGGGCTTATTTCCTACGAGCAGTACTTC.

This rearrangement joins TRBV5-6 to TRBJ1-2; a weak D match, TRBD1 (5 bases). The CDR3 has 12 amino acids. The germline CDR1 and CDR2 sequences are SGHDT and YYEEEE. Trimming removed 4 bases at V and 2 bases at J, with 6 bases between. Written as DNA, the CDR3 is TGTGCCAGCAGCCGACAGAACTATGGCTACACCTTC. Translation gives CASSRQNYGYTF.

The chain is built from TRBV7-8 and TRBJ2-7; D not resolved. V was clipped by 4 bases and J by 3 bases, with 7 bases between them. The CDR3 has 12 residues. In germline, CDR1 is SGHVS, CDR2 FQNEAQ. The CDR3 DNA sequence: TGTGCCAGCAGCTCTCCGGGCTACGAGCAGTACTTC. Translation gives CASSSPGYEQYF. Filled out from reference TRBV7-8 and TRBJ2-7, the complete variable domain reads GAGVSQSPRYKVAKRGQDVALRCDPISGHVSLFWYQQALGQGPEFLTYFQNEAQLDKSGLPSDRFFAERPEGSVSTLKIQRTQQEDSAVYLCASSSPGYEQYFGPGTRLTVT.

This clone was counted a few times. The chain carries TRBV4-1 and TRBJ1-5; D is uncertain. V lost 1 base and J lost 3, with 10 bases in between. The CDR3 is 15 residues long. Germline CDR1 MGHRA, CDR2 YSYEKL. This chain's CDR3 is CASSQGAQDNQPQHF. The CDR3 coding sequence is TGCGCCAGCAGCCAAGGAGCCCAGGACAATCAGCCCCAGCATTTT.

DNA for the CDR3: TGTGCCAGCAGCGGTAACAGGGGGTGGTATGGCTACACCTTC. The encoded protein is CASSGNRGWYGYTF. The chain is built from TRBV11-2 and TRBJ1-2; 8 bases fit TRBD1. The germline gives CDR1 SGHAT, CDR2 FQNNGV. This CDR3 is 14 amino acids long. V trimming: 5 bases; J trimming: 5 bases; junction bases outside the gene matches: 7.

The rearrangement uses TRBV5-1 and TRBJ1-1; no clear D. The CDR3 is made up of 14 amino acids. Germline V gene sequence: CDR1 SGHRS, CDR2 YFSETQ. Between the trimmed V and J ends, which lost 1 base and 1 base, there was a span of 8 bases. In DNA form, the CDR3 reads TGCGCCAGCAGCTTGAAGGGTGCGAACACTGAAGCTTTCTTT. Its protein product is CASSLKGANTEAFF.

The V and J genes are TRBV6-5 and TRBJ1-1; unclear D gene. Trimming shortened V by 7 bases and J by 1 base, and 10 bases separated the two germline ends. CDR3 length equals 13 residues. Germline V gene sequence: CDR1 MNHEY, CDR2 SVGAGI. CDR3 sequence reads: CASNAKENTEAFF. DNA for the CDR3: TGTGCCAGCAATGCCAAGGAGAACACTGAAGCTTTCTTT.

The rearrangement links TRBV6-5 to TRBJ2-5; no clear D. Germline-derived CDR1 and CDR2 are MNHEY and SVGAGI. The CDR3 contains 15 residues. Trimming shortened V by 0 bases and J by 1 base, and 9 bases separated the two germline ends. CDR3: CASSYSLGGQETQYF. DNA of the CDR3: TGTGCCAGCAGTTACTCGTTAGGCGGCCAAGAGACCCAGTACTTC.

The chain employs TRBV25-1 and TRBJ2-3, with TRBD1 as a possible D gene (6 bases). CDR1 and CDR2 (germline): MGHDK, SYGVNS. V lost 0 bases and J lost 5, with 18 bases in between. CDR3 length equals 17 residues. CDR3 region: CASSEYQAAKGGDTQYF. CDR3 coding DNA: TGTGCCAGCAGTGAATATCAGGCGGCAAAAGGGGGAGATACGCAGTATTTT.

The chain has TRBV6-5 and TRBJ2-7; 8 bases map to TRBD2. This CDR3 has 15 residues. With 7 bases clipped from V and 1 base from J, the junction kept 9 bases outside the gene matches. CDR1 MNHEY and CDR2 SVGAGI come from the germline V gene. The CDR3 coding sequence is TGTGCCAGCACTATTGGAGCGGGGGATTCCTACGAGCAGTACTTC. The encoded protein is CASTIGAGDSYEQYF.

The CDR3 reads CASSTDPVGEAFF. As DNA, the CDR3 is TGTGCCAGCAGCACCGATCCCGTCGGTGAAGCTTTCTTT. The chain uses TRBV2 and TRBJ1-1; no reliable D call. The CDR3 contains 13 residues. With 6 bases removed from V and 7 bases from J, the gap between germline ends came to 15 bases. The germline V gene encodes CDR1 SNHLY and CDR2 FYNNEI.

The rearrangement uses TRBV7-9 and TRBJ2-3; D is ambiguous. Trimming cost V 5 bases and J 6 bases, with 15 bases left between them. The germline CDR1 and CDR2 sequences are SEHNR and FQNEAQ (reference sequence). CDR3 length equals 14 residues. In DNA form, the CDR3 reads TGTGCCAGCAGCCCCCTGGGTAGTCTCGATACGCAGTATTTT. This gives the protein CASSPLGSLDTQYF.

The J gene is TRBJ1-2, the V gene TRBV5-1; D unclear. Germline-derived CDR1 and CDR2 are SGHRS and YFSETQ. V lost 0 bases and J 7 bases, leaving 7 bases between the germline ends. The CDR3 length is 12 residues. This CDR3 is CASSLGIAGYTF. The CDR3 nucleotides read TGCGCCAGCAGCTTGGGAATCGCTGGCTACACCTTC.

This clone turned up a few times. This chain connects TRBV11-1 to TRBJ2-1, with 10 bases that match TRBD2. Germline assignment: CDR1 SGHAT and CDR2 FQDESV (reference sequence). V was pared by 5 bases and J by 9 bases, with 7 bases of the junction left unmatched. CDR3 length equals 14 residues. CDR3 protein: CASSPSGSRVEQFF. In DNA form, the CDR3 reads TGTGCCAGCAGCCCTAGCGGGAGTAGGGTTGAGCAGTTCTTC.

For the CDR3, the DNA is TGTGCCAGCAGTTCGATACTAGCGGGAGGGAGCACAGATACGCAGTATTTT. Translated: CASSSILAGGSTDTQYF. This chain connects TRBV28 to TRBJ2-3; 13 bases align to TRBD2. Germline V gives CDR1 MDHEN, CDR2 SYDVKM. The CDR3 contains 17 residues. V shed 4 bases, J shed 0 bases, and the junction held 4 bases outside the gene matches.

The chain carries TRBV6-4 and TRBJ2-1; TRBD2 matches at 13 bases. V was pared by 0 bases and J by 4 bases, with 0 bases of the junction left unmatched. This CDR3 is built from 16 residues. The germline V gene has CDR1 MRHNA and CDR2 SNTAGT. CDR3 DNA: TGTGCCAGCAGTGACTCGGGACTAGCGGGATACAATGAGCAGTTCTTC. This gives the protein CASSDSGLAGYNEQFF.

This chain joins TRBV1 and TRBJ2-1; whether TRBD1, the table's D call, matches the DNA was not checked. TRBV1 is listed as a pseudogene. The CDR3 is 20 amino acids. The chain's CDR3 is CTSSHRRDRGVVGMDNEQFF. In DNA form, the CDR3 reads TGCACCAGCAGCCATCGCCGGGACAGGGGAGTAGTCGGCATGGACAATGAGCAGTTCTTC.

The J gene is TRBJ2-5, the V gene TRBV6-1, with D possibly TRBD2 on 5 matching bases. The J call is uncertain, as TRBJ2-7 better fits the DNA end. The germline V gene has CDR1 MNHNS and CDR2 SASEGT. The CDR3 contains 11 residues. For the CDR3, the DNA is TGTGCCAGCAGAGAGGGCTACGAGCAGTACTTC. Its translation: CASREGYEQYF.

The CDR3 region has the DNA TGCGCCAGCAGTGAGGCCCGAGTTCGGCAGCCCCAGCATTTT. As protein: CASSEARVRQPQHF. The chain carries TRBV10-2 and TRBJ1-5; D is uncertain. Germline-derived CDR1 and CDR2 are WSHSY and SAAADI. This CDR3 has 14 residues. V lost 2 bases to trimming and J lost 7 bases, with 12 bases between them.

The table lists this clone with a count of one. The chain is built from TRBV27 and TRBJ1-2; 7 bases are shared with TRBD1. Unmatched junction bases numbered 8, after V lost 5 bases and J lost 8 bases. The CDR3 has 13 amino acids. Germline V CDR1 and CDR2: MNHEY, SMNVEV (reference sequence). This CDR3 reads CASSPGTAGGYTF. The CDR3 region has the DNA TGTGCCAGCAGTCCCGGGACAGCAGGCGGCTACACCTTC.

The chain employs TRBV28 and TRBJ2-1; perhaps TRBD1 as D (6 bases). The CDR3 totals 16 residues. From germline, CDR1 is MDHEN and CDR2 SYDVKM. V lost 1 base to trimming and J lost 4 bases, with 14 bases between them. DNA of the CDR3: TGTGCCAGCAGTTTATCAGGGGTCCCCGCGTACAATGAGCAGTTCTTC. It specifies CASSLSGVPAYNEQFF.

V is TRBV5-3 and J is TRBJ2-6; no clear D. TRBV5-3 is labeled an ORF, and its function is uncertain. V lost 7 bases, J lost 5 bases, and 22 bases lay in between. This CDR3 has 17 residues. CDR3 sequence: CARFAVVVQSRANVLTF. The CDR3 coding sequence is TGTGCCAGATTCGCAGTAGTGGTACAAAGTCGGGCCAACGTCCTGACTTTC.

This chain joins TRBV6-5 and TRBJ1-1; unclear D gene. V lost 0 bases to trimming and J lost 10 bases, with 12 bases between them. In germline, CDR1 is MNHEY, CDR2 SVGAGI. CDR3 length: 13 amino acids. The CDR3 spells CASSYSMPGGAFF. CDR3 coding DNA: TGTGCCAGCAGTTACTCGATGCCAGGTGGAGCTTTCTTT.

V gene TRBV6-6 combines with J gene TRBJ2-3, with 7 nucleotides matching TRBD1. Germline lookup yields CDR1 MNHNY and CDR2 SVGAGI (reference sequence). The ends lost 2 bases at V and 2 bases at J; junction bases unmatched: 7. This CDR3 region has 16 residues. In DNA form, the CDR3 reads TGTGCCAGCAGTTACCGGACAGGTTCGTCCACAGATACGCAGTATTTT. It encodes CASSYRTGSSTDTQYF.

The chain combines TRBV6-6 with TRBJ2-7; 7 bases fit TRBD2. The CDR3 spans 14 residues. J lost 5 bases, V lost 0 bases, and 4 bases had no gene match. The V gene's germline CDR1 is MNHNY and CDR2 SVGAGI (reference sequence). The CDR3 region has the DNA TGTGCCAGCAGTTACTCAGGCGGGAGTGACGAGCAGTACTTC. Translating it yields CASSYSGGSDEQYF.

The CDR3, as DNA: TGTGCCAGCAGCCCCGCCCCGGGGTACGAGCAGTACTTC. It is translated as CASSPAPGYEQYF. The rearrangement links TRBV7-9 to TRBJ2-7; possible D gene TRBD2, 5 bases. CDR3 length: 13 residues. CDR1 and CDR2 (germline): SEHNR, FQNEAQ (reference sequence). V lost 5 bases and J lost 4, with 12 bases in between. Filled out from reference TRBV7-9 and TRBJ2-7, the complete variable domain reads DTGVSQNPRHKITKRGQNVTFRCDPISEHNRLYWYRQTLGQGPEFLTYFQNEAQLEKSRLLSDRFSAERPKGSFSTLEIQRTEQGDSAMYLCASSPAPGYEQYFGPGTRLTVT.

The chain recombines TRBV4-1 with TRBJ2-7; TRBD2 aligns across 15 bases. The CDR3 is 14 residues long. Germline V lookup: CDR1 MGHRA, CDR2 YSYEKL. V was pared by 8 bases and J by 5 bases, with 4 bases of the junction left unmatched. CDR3 sequence: CASGTSGRKNEQYF. As DNA, the CDR3 is TGCGCCAGCGGGACTAGCGGGAGGAAAAACGAGCAGTACTTC.

The chain recombines TRBV7-8 with TRBJ1-6; TRBD1 matches 7 bases. Trimming took 5 bases from V and 6 from J; bases not matched to a gene: 13. Per the germline V gene, CDR1 is SGHVS and CDR2 is FQNEAQ. The CDR3 has 17 residues. The CDR3 DNA reads as TGTGCCAGCAGCGAACATCCGGGACAGCGAATTAATTCACCCCTCCACTTT. Translation: CASSEHPGQRINSPLHF.

J is TRBJ2-1 and V is TRBV9, with 7 bases matching TRBD2. This CDR3 is 17 amino acids long. V dropped 0 bases and J dropped 1; count of bases not matched to a gene: 7. The germline gives CDR1 SGDLS, CDR2 YYNGEE. The CDR3 loop reads CASSVDSSGASYNEQFF. Here the CDR3 DNA reads TGTGCCAGCAGCGTAGATTCGAGCGGGGCGTCCTACAATGAGCAGTTCTTC.